The entry below describes one TCR beta chain. Its antigen is unknown. Base qualities are not recorded, but no much larger clone differs from it by a single base. Per the publication, the time point label means: week 5, during vaccination. Every vaccine dose consisted of 300 ug of a 20-mer mutant IDH1 peptide in Montanide, administered subcutaneously together with topical imiquimod. Donors had newly diagnosed WHO grade 3 or 4 IDH1-mutant astrocytomas with loss of nuclear ATRX. The samples were drawn from NOA16, a multicentre, single-arm, open-label phase I trial in Germany that tested a mutant IDH1 peptide vaccine in humans for the first time. Genomic DNA for TCRB sequencing was extracted from EDTA blood using the DNeasy Blood and Tissue Kit. Based on the germline V gene, the CDR1 and CDR2 sequences are MGHRA and YSYEKL. The CDR3 runs 16 residues from the cysteine to the phenylalanine. CDR3 DNA is the only sequence kept; it has 48 bases, read in frame from the first base. From V the trimming removes 1 base and from J it removes 4 bases, while the gene matches leave 7 bases of the junction unaccounted for.

The sample comes from a study of a mutant IDH1 vaccine in newly diagnosed glioma (dated by TCRdb to the early 2020s). With respect to the entire study: Across visits V03 through V10, patients got a total of eight vaccinations, given in weeks 1, 3, 5, 7, 11, 15, 19 and 23. Vaccination started 4-6 weeks after radiotherapy alone, or was given together with temozolomide cycles in the groups whose treatment included chemotherapy. Of the 32 treated patients, roughly 62% were male and around 40% were female, and the mean age was 40.4 years. Before enrollment, patients had received standard therapy of radiotherapy alone, temozolomide alone, or radiochemotherapy with temozolomide; most received the combination. Peripheral blood was collected at six visits: V03 (baseline), V05, V07, V10, V12 and V13. For exploratory analyses, longitudinal TCRB deep sequencing was carried out in 25 treated patients wherever samples were available. Overall results and qualifications from the work: No apparent relationship was observed between pseudoprogression and alterations in the top peripheral T cell clonotypes detected by TCRB sequencing. Selection of PBMC samples for TCRB deep sequencing was based on availability. The authors stated that sample limitations prevented analyses of patient blood samples from being reproduced. Vaccine-induced immune responses across multiple MHC alleles were detected in 90% to 95% of patients.

Libraries were prepared through the immunoSEQ multiplex PCR assay. Rearranged TCR beta chain sequences were amplified using the hsTCRB Kit according to the manufacturer's protocol. Sequencing of TCRB libraries was carried out on an Illumina MiSeq. The paper's data handling went like this. Demultiplexing, trimming and gene mapping were performed with the kit vendor's proprietary platform. The table was pulled from immuneACCESS by TCRdb, which kept in-frame rearrangements only. Such tables lose some clones; where checked, under half of the loss comes from unresolved V genes, and the rest has no known cause. From that table come the V and J calls and clone size; the DNA was used to work out D and trimming. The sample has 30,000 to 35,000 clones on record, roughly three fifths of them singletons. About 11% of the sample rests with the top ten.

The TCR comes from a woman under 30 with glioma. This chain is built from TRBV4-1 and TRBJ2-5; TRBD1 agrees with 9 junctional bases. The material was PBMCs, obtained from a glioma patient whose treatment included an IDH1 peptide vaccine. The nucleotides read TGCGCCAGCAGCCAAGTTGGGACAGGGAAGGGAGAGACCCAGTACTTC. Its translation reads: CASSQVGTGKGETQYF.